One and the same sample provided the 17 T cell receptor beta chains below, sequenced in a study of regulatory T cells in long-lasting Graves disease (dated by TCRdb to the early 2020s). The library was produced with multiplex PCR. Sequencer: Illumina HiSeq 4000. iRepertoire HTBI primers and Arm-PCR amplification of CDR3 regions were used to construct TCR beta libraries. TCRdb reworked the public reads: Q25 trimming with fastp, MiXCR clone assembly, productive beta chains retained. Rows matching on CDR3 protein sequence are summarized as one entry with the most common DNA and genes. The sample table records over 300,000 distinct CDR3 sequences; roughly a fifth of these occur just once. The ten biggest clones cover just under 30% of the sample. The sample's time point, from its label and the paper: persistent/refractory GD, antithyroid drugs over 5 years with positive TRAb. For both TCR sequencing and RNA sequencing, RNA was extracted from PBMCs using TRIzol.

The material was peripheral blood mononuclear cells (PBMCs), obtained when the disease was refractory, from a patient treated with antithyroid drugs. The receptors come from a female donor with Graves disease.

This clonotype showed up many times. This chain connects TRBV6-9 to TRBJ2-4, with D unresolved. The V gene lost 3 bases and the J gene lost 2 bases, with 14 bases spanning the gap. The CDR3 has 16 amino acids. Germline CDR1 reads MNHGY; CDR2 reads SVAAGI. The CDR3 is CASSYSPEEPKNIQYF. The CDR3 nucleotides read TGTGCCAGCAGTTACTCTCCAGAGGAGCCCAAAAACATTCAGTACTTC.

This clonotype was recorded a few times. This chain connects TRBV5-4 to TRBJ2-2, with D maybe TRBD2 (6 bases). V was cut by 1 base and J by 5 bases, with 15 bases left in between. This CDR3 comprises 16 residues. Germline loops: CDR1 SGHNT, CDR2 YYREEE (reference sequence). CDR3 DNA: TGTGCCAGCAGCTTGAGCCAAAAACGGGGGACCGGGGAGCTGTTTTTT. Encoded protein: CASSLSQKRGTGELFF.

The rearrangement joins TRBV4-1 to TRBJ1-5, with 7 bases fitting TRBD1. The CDR3 is made up of 14 amino acids. The V gene end was trimmed by 7 bases and the J gene end by 2 bases; junction bases not matched to a gene: 5. Germline CDR1 is MGHRA and CDR2 is YSYEKL. Here the CDR3 DNA reads TGCGCCAGCACTTCCGGGACAGGCAATCAGCCCCAGCATTTT. Residues: CASTSGTGNQPQHF.

This clonotype was recorded at least ten times. V gene TRBV12-3 or TRBV12-4 combines with J gene TRBJ2-5; TRBD2 aligns across 8 bases. The CDR3 has 15 amino acids. V gave up 1 base and J gave up 3 bases; unmatched junction bases: 4. The CDR3 sequence is CASSLGWRGEETQYF. CDR3 in DNA: TGTGCCAGCAGTTTAGGTTGGCGGGGGGAAGAGACCCAGTACTTC.

The V call is TRBV24-1, the J call TRBJ1-2; 7 bases map to TRBD1. Germline values: CDR1 KGHDR, CDR2 SFDVKD. The CDR3 covers 17 residues. Trimming took 4 bases from V and 3 from J; bases not matched to a gene: 13. The DNA of the CDR3 is TGTGCCACCAGTGACTTTAAGCAGGGGGACTCGGACTATGGCTACACCTTC. Translation gives CATSDFKQGDSDYGYTF.

The J gene is TRBJ2-5, the V gene TRBV5-8; no clear D gene. V was shortened by 0 bases and J by 2 bases, with 8 bases between the two germline ends. The CDR3 length is 14 residues. Germline assignment: CDR1 SGHTS and CDR2 YDEGEE. CDR3 sequence reads: CASSLGVAQETQYF. CDR3 coding DNA: TGTGCCAGCAGCTTGGGTGTGGCGCAAGAGACCCAGTACTTC.

A word on this clonotype: One base away lies a much larger clone, so this may be a sequencing read error. The rearrangement uses TRBV7-9 and TRBJ2-7; 9 bases map to TRBD1. Germline V gene data show CDR1 as SEHNR and CDR2 as FQNEAQ (reference sequence). The CDR3 contains 16 residues. In DNA form, the CDR3 reads TGTGCCAACAGCTTAGCGAAAGGACAGGGGAACTACGAGCAGTACTTC. It is translated as CANSLAKGQGNYEQYF.

This clonotype was found a few times. The chain joins TRBV18 to TRBJ1-1, with 8 bases matching TRBD1. CDR1 and CDR2 from the germline V gene are KGHSH and LQKENI. The CDR3 is 16 amino acids. V trimming: 6 bases; J trimming: 3 bases; junction bases outside the gene matches: 12. CDR3 in amino acids: CASSPAGTGIDTEAFF. Written as DNA, the CDR3 is TGTGCCAGCTCTCCGGCCGGGACAGGAATAGACACTGAAGCTTTCTTT.

A few counts support this clonotype. The chain combines TRBV13 with TRBJ1-1; no definite D call. The CDR3 runs 16 residues. The ends were cut back, 1 base at V and 0 bases at J, with 12 bases in the middle. Germline V CDR1 and CDR2: PRHDT, FYEKMQ (reference sequence). CDR3 nucleotides: TGTGCCAGCAGCTTAGCGGCAGGCCGAATGAACACTGAAGCTTTCTTT. It yields the protein CASSLAAGRMNTEAFF.

This clonotype was recorded many times. The CDR3: CAVASGGEAFF. CDR3 DNA: TGTGCCGTCGCGTCGGGTGGCGAAGCTTTCTTT. This rearrangement joins TRBV2 to TRBJ1-1; unclear D gene. The germline CDR1 and CDR2 sequences are SNHLY and FYNNEI. V lost 11 bases and J 8 bases, leaving 15 bases between the germline ends. The CDR3 runs 11 residues. Variable domain in full (rest from reference TRBV2 and TRBJ1-1): EPEVTQTPSHQVTQMGQEVILRCVPISNHLYFYWYRQILGQKVEFLVSFYNNEISEKSEIFDDQFSVERPDGSNFTLKIRSTKLEDSAMYFCAVASGGEAFFGQGTRLTVV.

The chain joins TRBV5-1 to TRBJ1-6; D is uncertain. The V gene's germline CDR1 is SGHRS and CDR2 YFSETQ. V was shortened by 0 bases and J by 9 bases, with 19 bases between the two germline ends. CDR3 length: 17 residues. The CDR3 bases are TGCGCCAGCAGCTTGGGAGAAGGAGGCCGAGCAGTTTCACCCCTCCACTTT. Amino acids: CASSLGEGGRAVSPLHF.

In this sample, this clonotype turned up many times. This sequence joins TRBV10-3 and TRBJ1-3, with D perhaps TRBD1 (6 bases). V lost 10 bases to trimming and J lost 4 bases, with 11 bases between them. This CDR3 region has 12 residues. Germline assignment: CDR1 ENHRY and CDR2 SYGVKD. CDR3 bases: TGTGCCACCGCAGGGGACGGAAACACCATATATTTT. This sequence encodes CATAGDGNTIYF.

This chain joins TRBV4-1 and TRBJ2-2; possible D gene TRBD1, 5 bases. Trimming left V 0 bases short and J 6 bases short, with 14 bases between. Germline CDR1 reads MGHRA; CDR2 reads YSYEKL. The CDR3 contains 16 residues. The CDR3 coding sequence is TGCGCCAGCAGCCAAGATAAGAGAAGGGGTCCCGGGGAGCTGTTTTTT. Translation gives CASSQDKRRGPGELFF.

The chain has TRBV30 and TRBJ2-5, with 8 bases matching TRBD2. This CDR3 has 13 residues. Germline V gives CDR1 GTSNPN, CDR2 SVGIG (reference sequence). Trimming took 0 bases from V and 5 from J; bases not matched to a gene: 2. In DNA form, the CDR3 reads TGTGCCTGGAGTGTAGGACTAGCCGAGACCCAGTACTTC. Encoded protein: CAWSVGLAETQYF.

This clonotype turned up a few times. V usage is TRBV20-1 and J usage is TRBJ2-3, with unresolved D. The CDR3 has 12 amino acids. CDR1 DFQATT and CDR2 SNEGSKA come from the germline V gene (reference sequence). Trimming took off 4 bases at V and 0 bases at J, with 5 bases between the two ends. The CDR3 DNA reads as TGCAGTGCTACCGTTAGCACAGATACGCAGTATTTT. Translation: CSATVSTDTQYF.

J is TRBJ1-5 and V is TRBV20-1; no clear D. Germline V gene sequence: CDR1 DFQATT, CDR2 SNEGSKA (reference sequence). V lost 8 bases, J lost 0 bases, and 11 bases lay in between. The CDR3 length is 13 residues. CDR3 amino acids: CSYTAGSNQPQHF. The DNA for the CDR3 is TGCAGTTACACGGCCGGTAGCAATCAGCCCCAGCATTTT.

V gene TRBV19 combines with J gene TRBJ1-1; TRBD1 aligns across 9 bases. The germline V gene has CDR1 LNHDA and CDR2 SQIVND (reference sequence). This CDR3 has 19 residues. J gave up 0 bases and V 5 bases, and 16 bases lay outside the gene matches. CDR3 region: CASSRFYTGGLFMNTEAFF. CDR3 nucleotide sequence: TGTGCCAGTAGTCGGTTCTATACAGGGGGCCTTTTTATGAACACTGAAGCTTTCTTT.